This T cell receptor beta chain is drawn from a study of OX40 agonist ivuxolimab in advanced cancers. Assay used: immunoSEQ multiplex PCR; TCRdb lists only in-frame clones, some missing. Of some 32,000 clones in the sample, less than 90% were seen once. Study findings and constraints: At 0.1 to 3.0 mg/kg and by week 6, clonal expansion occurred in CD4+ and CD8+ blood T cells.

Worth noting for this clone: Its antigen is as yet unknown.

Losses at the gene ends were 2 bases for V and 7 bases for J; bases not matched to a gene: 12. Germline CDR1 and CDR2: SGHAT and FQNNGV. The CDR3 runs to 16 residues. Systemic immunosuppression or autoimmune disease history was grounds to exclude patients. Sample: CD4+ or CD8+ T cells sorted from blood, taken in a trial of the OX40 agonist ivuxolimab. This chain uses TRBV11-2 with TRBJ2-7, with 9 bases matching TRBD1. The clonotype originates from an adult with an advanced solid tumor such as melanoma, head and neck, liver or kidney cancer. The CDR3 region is CASSLNARTGAEEQYF. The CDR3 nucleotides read TGTGCCAGCAGCTTAAATGCCCGGACAGGGGCGGAAGAGCAGTACTTC.